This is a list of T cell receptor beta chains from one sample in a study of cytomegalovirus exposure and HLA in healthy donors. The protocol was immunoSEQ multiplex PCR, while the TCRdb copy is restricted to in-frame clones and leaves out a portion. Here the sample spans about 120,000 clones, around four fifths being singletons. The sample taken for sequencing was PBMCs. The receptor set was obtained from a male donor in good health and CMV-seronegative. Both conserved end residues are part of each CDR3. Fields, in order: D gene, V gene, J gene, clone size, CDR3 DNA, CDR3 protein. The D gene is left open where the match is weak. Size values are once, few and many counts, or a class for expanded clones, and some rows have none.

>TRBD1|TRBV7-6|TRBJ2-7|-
TGTGCCAGCAGCTTAGTACCGGCCCTGGGACAGGGGTCCGGGTACGAGCAGTACTTC
CASSLVPALGQGSGYEQYF
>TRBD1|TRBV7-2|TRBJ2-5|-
TGTGCCAGCAGCCTGACAGGGTTGGAGACCCAGTACTTC
CASSLTGLETQYF
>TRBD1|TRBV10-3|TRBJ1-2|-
TGTGCCATCAGTACAGGGGATGGCTACACCTTC
CAISTGDGYTF
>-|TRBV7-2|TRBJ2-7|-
TGTGCCAGCAGCCCCGAAGAGGAGCAGTACTTC
CASSPEEEQYF
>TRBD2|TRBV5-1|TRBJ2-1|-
TGCGCCAGCAGCCTCTACGGGACTAGCGGGAGAGGCTTGGAGTTCTTC
CASSLYGTSGRGLEFF
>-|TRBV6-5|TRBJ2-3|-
TGTGCCAGCACCTGGGGCGAAACTTCCACAGATACGCAGTATTTT
CASTWGETSTDTQYF
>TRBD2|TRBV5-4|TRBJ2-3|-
TGTGCCAGCAGCTTGGACCCAGCGGGGCCTGATCCGCAGTATTTT
CASSLDPAGPDPQYF
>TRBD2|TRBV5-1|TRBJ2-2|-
TGCGCCAGCGGCTTGGCCGGGACTAGCGTTTTGGCCGGGGAGCTGTTTTTT
CASGLAGTSVLAGELFF
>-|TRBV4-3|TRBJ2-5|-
TGCGCCAGCAGCCAAGGCCGGACTGCAGAGACCCAGTACTTC
CASSQGRTAETQYF
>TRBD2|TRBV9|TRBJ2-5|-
TGTGCCAGCAGCGTAGACCCTTCAGGGAGGGTACAAGAGACCCAGTACTTC
CASSVDPSGRVQETQYF
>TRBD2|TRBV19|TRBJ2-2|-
TGTGCCAGTAGTATACTAGCGGGGACCGGGGAGCTGTTTTTT
CASSILAGTGELFF
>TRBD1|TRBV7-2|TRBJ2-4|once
TGTGCCAGCAGCTTAGTGGGGACAGGGGCAGCCAAAAACATTCAGTACTTC
CASSLVGTGAAKNIQYF
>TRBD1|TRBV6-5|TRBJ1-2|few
TGTGCCAGCAGTATAACGGACAGGGGGCCCTATGGCTACACCTTC
CASSITDRGPYGYTF
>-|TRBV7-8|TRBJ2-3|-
TGTGCCAGCAGCTTAGTAGGGGGGGGTCTCACAGATACGCAGTATTTT
CASSLVGGGLTDTQYF
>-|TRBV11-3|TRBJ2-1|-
TGTGCCAGCAGCACAGGGGGTAGCGGGAGTTCTGAGCAGTTCTTC
CASSTGGSGSSEQFF
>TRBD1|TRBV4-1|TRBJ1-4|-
TGCGCCAGCAGCCACCCGGGACAGGGAGAAGAAAAACTGTTTTTT
CASSHPGQGEEKLFF
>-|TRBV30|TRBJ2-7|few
TGTGCCTGGAGTGCGAGGGAGCAGTACTTC
CAWSAREQYF
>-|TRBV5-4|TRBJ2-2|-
TGTGCCAGCAGCTTGGAACAGGCTAACACCGGGGAGCTGTTTTTT
CASSLEQANTGELFF
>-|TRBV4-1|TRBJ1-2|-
TGCGCCAGCAGCCAAGAGCTGAACTCTAACTATGGCTACACCTTC
CASSQELNSNYGYTF